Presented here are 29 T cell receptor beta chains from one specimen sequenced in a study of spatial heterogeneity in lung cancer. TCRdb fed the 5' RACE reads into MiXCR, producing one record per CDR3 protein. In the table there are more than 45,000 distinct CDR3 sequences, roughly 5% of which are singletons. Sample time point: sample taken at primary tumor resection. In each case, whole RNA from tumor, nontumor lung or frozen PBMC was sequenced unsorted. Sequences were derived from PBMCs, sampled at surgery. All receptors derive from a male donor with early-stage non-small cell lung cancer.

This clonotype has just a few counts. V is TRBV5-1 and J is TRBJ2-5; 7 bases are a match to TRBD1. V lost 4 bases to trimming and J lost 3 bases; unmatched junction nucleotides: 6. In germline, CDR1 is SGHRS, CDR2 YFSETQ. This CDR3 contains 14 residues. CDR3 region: CASSQGQVKETQYF. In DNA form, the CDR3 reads TGCGCCAGCAGCCAAGGACAGGTTAAAGAGACCCAGTACTTC.

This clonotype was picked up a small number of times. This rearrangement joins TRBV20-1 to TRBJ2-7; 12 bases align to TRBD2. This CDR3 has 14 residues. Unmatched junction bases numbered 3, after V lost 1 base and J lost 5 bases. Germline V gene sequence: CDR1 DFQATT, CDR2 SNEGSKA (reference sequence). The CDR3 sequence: CSARGTSGGHEQYF. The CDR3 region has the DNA TGCAGTGCTAGAGGAACTAGCGGGGGGCACGAGCAGTACTTC.

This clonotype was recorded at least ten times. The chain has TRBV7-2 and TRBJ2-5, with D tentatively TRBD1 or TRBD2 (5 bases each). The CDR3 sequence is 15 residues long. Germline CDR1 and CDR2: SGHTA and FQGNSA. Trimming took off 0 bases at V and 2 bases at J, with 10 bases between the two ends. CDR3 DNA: TGTGCCAGCAGCTTAGCTGGGGGAGTTCAAGAGACCCAGTACTTC. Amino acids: CASSLAGGVQETQYF.

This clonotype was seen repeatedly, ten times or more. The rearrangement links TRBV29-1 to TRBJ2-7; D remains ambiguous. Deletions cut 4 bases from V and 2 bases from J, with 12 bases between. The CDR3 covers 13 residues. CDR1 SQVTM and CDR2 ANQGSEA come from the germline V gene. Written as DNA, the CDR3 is TGCAGCGTTGGTGTCACCTCGACCTACGAGCAGTACTTC. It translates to CSVGVTSTYEQYF.

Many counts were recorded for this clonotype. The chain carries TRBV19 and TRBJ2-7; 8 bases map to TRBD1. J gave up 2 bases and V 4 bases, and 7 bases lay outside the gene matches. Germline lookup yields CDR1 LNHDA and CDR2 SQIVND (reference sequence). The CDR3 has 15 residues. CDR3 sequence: CASSKLGTGTYEQYF. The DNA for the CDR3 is TGTGCCAGTAGTAAGCTCGGGACAGGAACCTACGAGCAGTACTTC.

CDR3 coding DNA: TGTGCCAGCAGCTGGCGACAGGGCGGAGAGACCCAGTACTTC. It codes for CASSWRQGGETQYF. V is TRBV7-2 and J is TRBJ2-5; 7 nucleotides match TRBD1. The germline V gene has CDR1 SGHTA and CDR2 FQGNSA. This CDR3 is built from 14 residues. After removal of 4 bases from V and 4 bases from J, the junction contained 6 bases not matched to a gene.

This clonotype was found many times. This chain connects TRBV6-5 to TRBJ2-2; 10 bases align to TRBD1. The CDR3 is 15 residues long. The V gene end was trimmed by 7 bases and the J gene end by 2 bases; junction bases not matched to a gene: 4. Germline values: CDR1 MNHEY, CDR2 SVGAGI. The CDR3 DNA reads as TGTGCCAGCAATCCGACAGGGGGCAACACCGGGGAGCTGTTTTTT. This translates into CASNPTGGNTGELFF.

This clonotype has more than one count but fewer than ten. CDR3 DNA: TGCGCCAGCAGCTTAGGCCCACAGGGGGCATCTGATCAGCCCCAGCATTTT. Its translation: CASSLGPQGASDQPQHF. V usage is TRBV5-1 and J usage is TRBJ1-5; 9 bases align to TRBD1. The V gene's germline CDR1 is SGHRS and CDR2 YFSETQ. The CDR3 sequence is 17 residues long. V shed 2 bases and J 5 bases; nucleotides not matched to a gene: 11.

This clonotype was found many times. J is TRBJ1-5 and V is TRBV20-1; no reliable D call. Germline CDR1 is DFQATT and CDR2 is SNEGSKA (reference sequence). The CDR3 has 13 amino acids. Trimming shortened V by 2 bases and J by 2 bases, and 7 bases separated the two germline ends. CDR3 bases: TGCAGTGCTAGAAATGGGGGCAATCAGCCCCAGCATTTT. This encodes CSARNGGNQPQHF.

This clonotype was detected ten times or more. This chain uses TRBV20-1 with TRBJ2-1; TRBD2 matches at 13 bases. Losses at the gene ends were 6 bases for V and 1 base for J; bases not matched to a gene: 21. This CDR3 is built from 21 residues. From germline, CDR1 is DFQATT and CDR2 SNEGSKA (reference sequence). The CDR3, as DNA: TGCAGTGCACCAGATCGTACAGGAGGGGGACTAGCGGGAAGGTCCTACAATGAGCAGTTCTTC. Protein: CSAPDRTGGGLAGRSYNEQFF.

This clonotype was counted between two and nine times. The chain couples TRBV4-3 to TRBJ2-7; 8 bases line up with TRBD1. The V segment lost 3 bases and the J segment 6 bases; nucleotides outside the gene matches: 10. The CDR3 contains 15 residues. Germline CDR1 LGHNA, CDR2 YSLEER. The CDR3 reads CASSHLSGTGGEQYF. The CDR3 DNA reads TGCGCCAGCAGCCACTTGTCCGGGACAGGAGGCGAGCAGTACTTC.

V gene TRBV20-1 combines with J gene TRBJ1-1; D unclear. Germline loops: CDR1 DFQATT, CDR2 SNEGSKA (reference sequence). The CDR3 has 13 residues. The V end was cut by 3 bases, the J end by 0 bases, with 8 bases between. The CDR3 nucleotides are TGCAGTGCTAGGCCACAGCTGAACACTGAAGCTTTCTTT. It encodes CSARPQLNTEAFF.

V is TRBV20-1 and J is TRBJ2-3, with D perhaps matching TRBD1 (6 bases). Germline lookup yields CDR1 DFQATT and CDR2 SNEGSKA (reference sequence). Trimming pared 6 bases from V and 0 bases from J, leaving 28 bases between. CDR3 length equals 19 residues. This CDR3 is CSADPGRQVSLRSTDTQYF. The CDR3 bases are TGCAGTGCCGATCCGGGGAGACAGGTCTCGTTACGTAGCACAGATACGCAGTATTTT.

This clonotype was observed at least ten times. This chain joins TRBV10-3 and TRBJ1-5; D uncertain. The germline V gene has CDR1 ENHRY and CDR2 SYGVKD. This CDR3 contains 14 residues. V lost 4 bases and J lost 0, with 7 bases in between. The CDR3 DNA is TGTGCCATCAGTGGGGTAAATAGCAATCAGCCCCAGCATTTT. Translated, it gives CAISGVNSNQPQHF.

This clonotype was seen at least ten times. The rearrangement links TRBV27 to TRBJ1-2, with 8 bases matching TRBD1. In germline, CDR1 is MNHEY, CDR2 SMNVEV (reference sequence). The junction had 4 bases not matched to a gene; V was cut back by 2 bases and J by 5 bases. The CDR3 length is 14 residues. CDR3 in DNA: TGTGCCAGCAGTTTACAGGGGGCAAAGTATGGCTACACCTTC. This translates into CASSLQGAKYGYTF.

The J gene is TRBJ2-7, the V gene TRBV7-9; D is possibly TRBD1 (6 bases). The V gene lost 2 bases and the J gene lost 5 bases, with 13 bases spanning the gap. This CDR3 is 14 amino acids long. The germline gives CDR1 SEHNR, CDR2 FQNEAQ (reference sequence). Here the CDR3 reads CASSLPGALDEQYF. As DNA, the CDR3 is TGTGCCAGCAGCTTACCAGGGGCGCTGGACGAGCAGTACTTC.

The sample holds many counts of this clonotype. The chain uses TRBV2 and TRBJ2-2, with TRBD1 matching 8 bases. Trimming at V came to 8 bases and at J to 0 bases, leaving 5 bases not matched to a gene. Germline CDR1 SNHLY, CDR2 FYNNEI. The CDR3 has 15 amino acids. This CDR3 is CASGTGQANTGELFF. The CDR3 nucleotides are TGTGCCAGCGGGACGGGACAGGCGAACACCGGGGAGCTGTTTTTT.

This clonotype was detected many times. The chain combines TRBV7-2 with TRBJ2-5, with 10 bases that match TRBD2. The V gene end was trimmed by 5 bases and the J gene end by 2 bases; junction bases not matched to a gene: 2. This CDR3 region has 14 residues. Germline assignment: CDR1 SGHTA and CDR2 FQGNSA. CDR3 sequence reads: CASSPGLAQETQYF. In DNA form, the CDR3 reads TGTGCCAGCAGCCCGGGACTAGCGCAAGAGACCCAGTACTTC.

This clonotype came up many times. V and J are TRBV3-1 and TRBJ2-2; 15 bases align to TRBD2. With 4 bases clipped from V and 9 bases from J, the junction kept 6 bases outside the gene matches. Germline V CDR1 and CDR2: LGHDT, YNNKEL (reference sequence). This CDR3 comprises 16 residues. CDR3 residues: CASSPGLAGGHRELFF. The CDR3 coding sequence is TGTGCCAGCAGCCCTGGACTAGCGGGAGGGCACCGGGAGCTGTTTTTT.

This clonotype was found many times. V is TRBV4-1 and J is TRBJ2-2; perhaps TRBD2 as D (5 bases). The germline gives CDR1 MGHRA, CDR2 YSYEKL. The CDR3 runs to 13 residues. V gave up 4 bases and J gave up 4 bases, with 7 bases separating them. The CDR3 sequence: CASSRAGTGELFF. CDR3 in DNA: TGCGCCAGCAGCCGGGCGGGCACCGGGGAGCTGTTTTTT.

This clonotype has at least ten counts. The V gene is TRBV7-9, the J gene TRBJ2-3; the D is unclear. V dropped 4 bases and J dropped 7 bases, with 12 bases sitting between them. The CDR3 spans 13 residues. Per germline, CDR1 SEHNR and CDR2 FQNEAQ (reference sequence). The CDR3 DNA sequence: TGTGCCAGCAGCTCCCTGGGTGAGAATACGCAGTATTTT. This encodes CASSSLGENTQYF.

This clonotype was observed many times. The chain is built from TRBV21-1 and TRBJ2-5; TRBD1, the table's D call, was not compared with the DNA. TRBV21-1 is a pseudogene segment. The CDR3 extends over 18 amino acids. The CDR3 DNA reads TGTGCCAGCAGCCAAAAATACGGACATTTACTGTACCAAGAGACCCAGTACTTC. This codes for CASSQKYGHLLYQETQYF.

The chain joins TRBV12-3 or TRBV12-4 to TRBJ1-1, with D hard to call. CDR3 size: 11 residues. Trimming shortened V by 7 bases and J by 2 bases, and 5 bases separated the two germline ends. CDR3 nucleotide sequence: TGTGCCAGCACCTACAACACTGAAGCTTTCTTT. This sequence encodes CASTYNTEAFF.

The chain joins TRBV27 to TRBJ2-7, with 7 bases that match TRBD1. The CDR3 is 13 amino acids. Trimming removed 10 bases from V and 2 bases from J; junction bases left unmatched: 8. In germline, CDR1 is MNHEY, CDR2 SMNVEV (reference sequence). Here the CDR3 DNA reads TGTGCCAACTCAAGGGACAGTGCCTACGAGCAGTACTTC. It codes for CANSRDSAYEQYF.

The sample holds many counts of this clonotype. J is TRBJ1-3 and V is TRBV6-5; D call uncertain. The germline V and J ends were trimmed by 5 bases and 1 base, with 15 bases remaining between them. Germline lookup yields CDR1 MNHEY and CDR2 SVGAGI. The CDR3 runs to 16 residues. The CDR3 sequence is CASSIEPDPSGNTIYF. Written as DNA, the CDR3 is TGTGCCAGCAGTATCGAGCCAGACCCTTCTGGAAACACCATATATTTT.

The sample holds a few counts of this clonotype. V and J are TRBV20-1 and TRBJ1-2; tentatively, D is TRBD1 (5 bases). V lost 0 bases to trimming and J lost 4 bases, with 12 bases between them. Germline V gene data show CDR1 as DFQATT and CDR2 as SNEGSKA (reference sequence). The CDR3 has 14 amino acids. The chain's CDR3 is CSARDLEGLYGYTF. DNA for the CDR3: TGCAGTGCTAGAGATCTGGAGGGACTCTATGGCTACACCTTC.

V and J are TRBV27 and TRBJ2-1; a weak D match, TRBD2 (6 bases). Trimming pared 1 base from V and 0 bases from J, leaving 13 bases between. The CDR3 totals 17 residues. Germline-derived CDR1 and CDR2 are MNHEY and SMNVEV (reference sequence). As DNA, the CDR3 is TGTGCCAGCAGTTTATTCCAGCGGGCCGGCTCCTACAATGAGCAGTTCTTC. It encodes CASSLFQRAGSYNEQFF.

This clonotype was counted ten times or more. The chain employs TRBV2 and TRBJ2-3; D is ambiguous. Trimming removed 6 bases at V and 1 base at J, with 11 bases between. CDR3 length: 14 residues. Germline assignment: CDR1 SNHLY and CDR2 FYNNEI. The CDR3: CASSSGLGTDTQYF. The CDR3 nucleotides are TGTGCCAGCAGCTCCGGATTAGGCACAGATACGCAGTATTTT.

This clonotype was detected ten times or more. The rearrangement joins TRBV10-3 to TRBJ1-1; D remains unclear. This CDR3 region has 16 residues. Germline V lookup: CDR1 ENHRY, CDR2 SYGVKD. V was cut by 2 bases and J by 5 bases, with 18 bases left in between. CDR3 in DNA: TGTGCCATCAGTGAGAACCTAGGAGTAGCAGAGACTGAAGCTTTCTTT. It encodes CAISENLGVAETEAFF.